This T cell receptor beta chain is drawn from a study of siplizumab effects on memory and regulatory T cells. Method: immunoSEQ multiplex PCR; TCRdb's copy keeps in-frame clones and lacks some. The data show roughly 60,000 clones, with over 85% seen just once and 35% to 45% held by the top ten. Trimming took 3 bases from V and 6 from J, leaving 10 bases between them. In germline, CDR1 is SGDLS, CDR2 YYNGEE. The CDR3 contains 13 residues. Sequenced: CD8+ T cells sorted from blood. The sequence came from a human donor in good health. The V call is TRBV9, the J call TRBJ2-1; D not resolved. In DNA, the CDR3 is TGTGCCAGCAGCGGAGCAGTCCCCAATGAGCAGTTCTTC. Encoded protein: CASSGAVPNEQFF.